This entry describes one TCR beta chain. The sample belongs to a study of blood T cell repertoires in COVID-19. The wider study: Donors in the United States, Italy and Spain gave samples during acute or convalescent COVID-19. PBMCs, B-cell-depleted T cells, or T cells were the source of the cDNA or gDNA that made up the material.

This CDR3 contains 14 residues. Looked up from germline, CDR1 is LNHDA and CDR2 is SQIVND (reference sequence). The V gene lost 2 bases and the J gene lost 3 bases, with 11 bases spanning the gap. Per the original methods: Reference gene primer amplification gave nucleated cell count estimates. The data were produced by immunoSEQ multiplex PCR, yet TCRdb's version contains in-frame clones alone and is incomplete. The DNA was the basis for D and trimming; V, J and clone size are from that table. This sample yields under 150,000 clones, of which 70% to 80% are seen a single time; 3.5% to 5% belongs to the top ten.

The chain has TRBV19 and TRBJ2-7; D is uncertain. Sequencing input: peripheral blood. This clonotype was obtained from a woman over 75 with active or convalescent COVID-19. The CDR3 sequence is CASSISSRSYEQYF. In nucleotides, the CDR3 is TGTGCCAGTAGTATATCTTCCCGGAGCTACGAGCAGTACTTC. Full variable domain (missing parts from reference TRBV19 and TRBJ2-7): DGGITQSPKYLFRKEGQNVTLSCEQNLNHDAMYWYRQDPGQGLRLIYYSQIVNDFQKGDIAEGYSVSREKKESFPLTVTSAQKNPTAFYLCASSISSRSYEQYFGPGTRLTVT.